This T cell receptor (beta chain) was captured by sequencing in a study of T-cell memory formation after mild COVID-19. Points from the study as a whole: Clones contracting over day 15 to 85 were CD4/CD8 balanced, with later expanders leaning CD4+.

Amplification by 5'RACE using constant-segment primers produced TCR alpha and TCR beta cDNA libraries that carried sample barcodes and UMIs. One entry per CDR3 protein, called by TCRdb with MiXCR from the 5' RACE reads. The sample records 150,000 to 200,000 distinct CDR3 sequences, more than 12% being singletons. The CDR3 is 16 amino acids. The germline gives CDR1 SEHNR, CDR2 FQNEAQ (reference sequence). Trimming removed 5 bases from V and 4 bases from J; junction bases left unmatched: 14. This clonotype came up many times. No antigen is known for it. The sequence was obtained from an adult woman who had mild COVID-19 (a few samples of this study predate the infection). Cell type and time point are not known. The chain is built from TRBV7-9 and TRBJ2-7; 7 positions agree with TRBD1. Sequencing was done on a sample of PBMCs or a T cell subset sorted from them (not recorded which). The CDR3 bases are TGTGCCAGCAGCCAAGCAGGGACAGTGTTTCCTTACGAGCAGTACTTC. Protein product: CASSQAGTVFPYEQYF.